What follows describes a single TCR beta chain. Antigen unknown. Investigators reverse transcribed all isolated RNA, so they sequenced expressed TCRB transcripts. Libraries were prepared by immunoSEQ multiplex PCR; TCRdb keeps only in-frame clonotypes and omits some of them. The table includes 160,000 or so clones, around 10% detected once. This specimen belongs to a study of beta chain features in type 1 diabetes. The wider study: In age, gender and cell yields, patients were similar to healthy donors.

CDR1 is KGHSH, CDR2 LQKENI, per germline. The CDR3 sequence is 13 residues long. The V end was cut by 4 bases, the J end by 0 bases, with 7 bases between. The study, taken as a whole, reports: TCRB CDR3s were moderately but significantly shorter in Type 1 diabetes patients in all four CD4+ subsets. Overrepresentation of cells with high TCR expression could result from cDNA sequencing. Lower insertion and higher deletion counts appeared at VDJ junctions in type 1 diabetes patients.

The chain combines TRBV18 with TRBJ2-7; D gene ambiguous. Sequencing was carried out using central memory CD4+ T cells from blood. The sequence was obtained from a man younger than 35 in good health. The CDR3 region has the DNA TGTGCCAGCTCACGAGCGCCCTCCTACGAGCAGTACTTC. This sequence encodes CASSRAPSYEQYF.